The clone carrying this T cell receptor beta chain was found many times. Its antigen is not known. These data originate in a study of CD8 T cells in ankylosing spondylitis. Study-level results: Disease-linked clones were reportedly significantly enriched in matched ankylosing spondylitis synovial fluid.

The CDR3 has 15 amino acids. The V end was cut by 6 bases, the J end by 0 bases, with 9 bases between. Germline CDR1 SNHLY, CDR2 FYNNEI. TCRdb reanalysed the 5' RACE reads using MiXCR and keeps one entry per CDR3 protein. This sample has approximately 200,000 distinct CDR3 sequences; about 13% occur once, and the top ten carry 16%. The sample consisted of blood, either unsorted or a sorted T cell fraction (not recorded which). The source is a male donor with ankylosing spondylitis or in good health (not recorded which). The J gene is TRBJ1-6, the V gene TRBV2; D gene ambiguous. The CDR3 DNA reads as TGTGCCAGCAGACCCTCTGGCTCCTATAATTCACCCCTCCACTTT. The encoded protein is CASRPSGSYNSPLHF. The full variable domain, completed using reference TRBV2 and TRBJ1-6, is EPEVTQTPSHQVTQMGQEVILRCVPISNHLYFYWYRQILGQKVEFLVSFYNNEISEKSEIFDDQFSVERPDGSNFTLKIRSTKLEDSAMYFCASRPSGSYNSPLHFGNGTRLTVT.